One sample yielded the 27 T cell receptor beta chains listed below, sequenced in a study of HIV-infected patients and healthy controls (dated by TCRdb to the mid-2010s). Whole blood was used without fractionating the cells, so the repertoire represented all peripheral T cells without sorting. Preparation of the library involved 5' RACE. The data were produced on an Illumina MiSeq. SuperScript III was used to reverse transcribe 500 ng RNA with primers targeting the alpha and beta constant regions. Alpha and beta chain libraries were generated separately via chain-specific third strand synthesis with multiplexing indices. The public sequencing data were trimmed at Q25 with fastp and processed into clonotypes with MiXCR by TCRdb, which kept only in-frame beta chains. Merged by CDR3 protein, the rows form single entries marked with the most common genes and DNA. The sample table shows approximately 14,000 distinct CDR3 sequences, and roughly a tenth are seen once. The biggest ten clones account for 6% to 7% of the sample.

Sequencing was done on a sample of blood. The receptors derive from an adult in good health.

This clonotype has more than one count but fewer than ten. This chain joins TRBV18 and TRBJ1-4; D unclear. CDR1 is KGHSH, CDR2 LQKENI, per germline. Trimming removed 3 bases from V and 2 bases from J, with 13 bases in between. The CDR3 has 16 residues. The CDR3 loop reads CASSPLPAATNEKLFF. The CDR3 nucleotides read TGTGCCAGCTCACCTCTTCCGGCAGCCACTAATGAAAAACTGTTTTTT.

Ten or more counts support this clonotype. The gene calls are TRBV4-2 and TRBJ1-1, with D hard to call. Looked up from germline, CDR1 is LGHNA and CDR2 is YNFKEQ. V was shortened by 0 bases and J by 1 base, with 6 bases between the two germline ends. The CDR3 has 14 residues. CDR3 nucleotides: TGTGCCAGCAGCCAAGAACGGGAGAACACTGAAGCTTTCTTT. Encoded protein: CASSQERENTEAFF.

By proportion, this clonotype is medium-sized. In DNA form, the CDR3 reads TGTGCCAGCAGTGCCCGAAGGACAAGCGAGCAGTACTTC. The encoded protein is CASSARRTSEQYF. The genes are TRBV6-6 and TRBJ2-7, with a weak D call TRBD1 (5 bases). V shed 5 bases and J shed 6 bases, with 14 bases lying between them. Germline V CDR1 and CDR2: MNHNY, SVGAGI (reference sequence). The CDR3 covers 13 residues.

This clonotype was seen ten or more times. This chain connects TRBV12-3 or TRBV12-4 to TRBJ1-6; 7 bases match TRBD1. The V gene end was trimmed by 8 bases and the J gene end by 2 bases; junction bases not matched to a gene: 6. The CDR3 runs 15 residues. The CDR3 DNA reads TGTGCCAGCTCCGAGGGGGCCACCTATAATTCACCCCTCCACTTT. It codes for CASSEGATYNSPLHF.

In its sample, this clonotype was seen many times. J is TRBJ1-6 and V is TRBV11-3; D not resolved. The CDR3 sequence is 15 residues long. Trimming shortened V by 5 bases and J by 5 bases, and 13 bases separated the two germline ends. The germline CDR1 and CDR2 sequences are SGHNT and YENEEA. The CDR3: CASSNRTGDNSPLHF. The CDR3 DNA is TGTGCCAGCAGCAACCGGACGGGAGATAATTCACCCCTCCACTTT. Variable domain in full (rest from reference TRBV11-3 and TRBJ1-6): EAGVVQSPRYKIIEKKQPVAFWCNPISGHNTLYWYLQNLGQGPELLIRYENEEAVDDSQLPKDRFSAERLKGVDSTLKIQPAELGDSAVYLCASSNRTGDNSPLHFGNGTRLTVT.

This clonotype is judged medium-sized. The chain couples TRBV27 to TRBJ2-1; 7 bases align to TRBD2. J gave up 5 bases and V 6 bases, and 10 bases lay outside the gene matches. CDR1 and CDR2 (germline): MNHEY, SMNVEV (reference sequence). The CDR3 runs to 15 residues. The CDR3: CASRLSGPQNNEQFF. The CDR3 coding sequence is TGTGCCAGCAGGCTTAGCGGGCCGCAAAACAATGAGCAGTTCTTC.

This clonotype showed up many times. DNA for the CDR3: TGTGCCAGCAGCCGTAGCGGGAGTGTATACAATGAGCAGTTCTTC. As protein: CASSRSGSVYNEQFF. This chain connects TRBV7-9 to TRBJ2-1, with TRBD2 matching 9 bases. Germline CDR1 and CDR2: SEHNR and FQNEAQ (reference sequence). The CDR3 extends over 15 amino acids. With 5 bases clipped from V and 4 bases from J, the junction kept 6 bases outside the gene matches.

This clonotype was found many times. CDR3 region: CASSRTDNEQFF. Here the CDR3 DNA reads TGTGCCAGCAGCCGGACAGACAATGAGCAGTTCTTC. V usage is TRBV7-9 and J usage is TRBJ2-1; D is possibly TRBD1 (6 bases). Deletions cut 5 bases from V and 5 bases from J, with 7 bases between. The CDR3 is 12 amino acids. Germline CDR1 and CDR2: SEHNR and FQNEAQ (reference sequence).

The table lists this clonotype with many counts. The chain is built from TRBV10-3 and TRBJ1-1; TRBD1 aligns across 7 bases. Germline V gives CDR1 ENHRY, CDR2 SYGVKD. The ends lost 0 bases at V and 6 bases at J; junction bases unmatched: 7. This CDR3 is 15 amino acids long. In nucleotides, the CDR3 is TGTGCCATCAGTGAGTCTAGACAGGGCCCGGCTGAAGCTTTCTTT. Protein sequence: CAISESRQGPAEAFF.

This chain connects TRBV12-3 or TRBV12-4 to TRBJ2-7, with 15 nucleotides matching TRBD2. The CDR3 has 17 residues. V was clipped by 6 bases and J by 0 bases; unmatched bases: 6. The CDR3 spells CASSRGTSGGSSYEQYF. Written as DNA, the CDR3 is TGTGCCAGCAGCCGTGGGACTAGCGGGGGGAGCTCCTACGAGCAGTACTTC.

This clonotype is medium-sized (0.01 to 0.1%). The V gene is TRBV29-1, the J gene TRBJ1-2; D unclear. This CDR3 region has 14 residues. Germline loops: CDR1 SQVTM, CDR2 ANQGSEA. Trimming cost V 7 bases and J 2 bases, with 17 bases left between them. The CDR3 DNA reads TGCAGCGCCTTACTAGGTCCGGCCAACTATGGCTACACCTTC. It specifies CSALLGPANYGYTF.

In this sample, this clonotype turned up many times. The rearrangement uses TRBV2 and TRBJ2-7, with 10 bases matching TRBD1. The trim removed 3 bases at V and 4 bases at J, leaving 6 bases unmatched. The germline gives CDR1 SNHLY, CDR2 FYNNEI. The CDR3 has 15 residues. The CDR3 sequence: CASSDSGQGPYEQYF. Written as DNA, the CDR3 is TGTGCCAGCAGTGATTCGGGACAGGGGCCTTACGAGCAGTACTTC.

This clonotype is deemed medium-sized. The CDR3 protein is CASSRGGQVNQPQHF. The CDR3 region has the DNA TGTGCCAGTAGTCGCGGCGGACAAGTAAATCAGCCCCAGCATTTT. V is TRBV19 and J is TRBJ1-5; maybe TRBD1 (5 bases). The CDR3 sequence is 15 residues long. Per germline, CDR1 LNHDA and CDR2 SQIVND (reference sequence). V lost 5 bases and J lost 4, with 15 bases in between.

In this sample, this clonotype turned up a few times. The chain employs TRBV5-1 and TRBJ2-5, with a possible D match to TRBD1 (6 bases). This CDR3 is built from 13 residues. Germline CDR1 SGHRS, CDR2 YFSETQ. Trimming stripped 4 bases from V and 1 base from J, with 8 bases between. In DNA form, the CDR3 reads TGCGCCAGCAGCGAACAGGGCCAAGAGACCCAGTACTTC. This codes for CASSEQGQETQYF.

This clonotype was counted a few times. The chain employs TRBV7-9 and TRBJ1-1, with D possibly being TRBD1 (6 bases). Per the germline V gene, CDR1 is SEHNR and CDR2 is FQNEAQ (reference sequence). Trimming removed 4 bases from V and 0 bases from J, with 6 bases in between. The CDR3 totals 13 residues. CDR3 DNA sequence: TGTGCCAGCAGCTGGGACATGAACACTGAAGCTTTCTTT. It translates to CASSWDMNTEAFF.

This clonotype is categorized as medium-sized. The chain is built from TRBV6-2 or TRBV6-3 and TRBJ2-6; no reliable D call. The germline V gene encodes CDR1 MNHEY and CDR2 SVGEGT. V dropped 2 bases and J dropped 0 bases, with 5 bases sitting between them. The CDR3 totals 15 residues. CDR3 residues: CASSYESSGANVLTF. The DNA of the CDR3 is TGTGCCAGCAGTTACGAGAGCTCTGGGGCCAACGTCCTGACTTTC.

A few counts support this clonotype. The rearrangement links TRBV11-1 to TRBJ2-2, with TRBD2 matching over 7 bases. Trimming removed 0 bases from V and 13 bases from J; junction bases left unmatched: 11. CDR3 size: 15 residues. From germline, CDR1 is SGHAT and CDR2 FQDESV (reference sequence). CDR3: CASSLAGGGGLVLFF. The CDR3 coding sequence is TGTGCCAGCAGCTTAGCTGGAGGCGGGGGATTAGTGCTGTTTTTT.

The chain has TRBV30 and TRBJ1-6; 7 bases agree with TRBD1. From germline, CDR1 is GTSNPN and CDR2 SVGIG (reference sequence). V lost 3 bases, J lost 7 bases, and 9 bases stayed unmatched. The CDR3 is 15 amino acids. This CDR3 is CAWSGKQGRNSPLHF. CDR3 DNA: TGTGCCTGGAGCGGTAAACAGGGGAGGAATTCACCCCTCCACTTT.

This clonotype was observed a handful of times. The chain has TRBV6-2 or TRBV6-3 and TRBJ2-7; no definite D call. Between the trimmed V and J ends, which lost 0 bases and 4 bases, there was a span of 16 bases. Germline V gene lookup returns CDR1 MNHEY and CDR2 SVGEGT. This CDR3 region has 16 residues. The CDR3 is CASSYSNPKGKYEQYF. The CDR3 bases are TGTGCCAGCAGTTACTCGAACCCGAAGGGAAAATACGAGCAGTACTTC.

This clonotype has at least ten counts. The chain uses TRBV19 and TRBJ2-1; TRBD1 matches at 7 bases. The CDR3 is 19 amino acids. V shed 4 bases, J shed 0 bases, and the junction held 15 bases outside the gene matches. CDR1 LNHDA and CDR2 SQIVND come from the germline V gene (reference sequence). CDR3 in amino acids: CASSTSDRRHLSSYNEQFF. In DNA form, the CDR3 reads TGTGCCAGTAGTACCTCGGACAGGCGCCACCTTAGCTCCTACAATGAGCAGTTCTTC.

Note on this clonotype: Being one base from a much bigger clone, this may be a read error. The chain is built from TRBV2 and TRBJ1-2, with TRBD1 identical over 8 bases. With V trimmed by 6 bases and J by 2 bases, 5 bases remained unmatched. The CDR3 has 14 residues. Per germline, CDR1 SNHLY and CDR2 FYNNEI. Written as DNA, the CDR3 is TGTGCCAGCAGAGCGGACAGGGTCAACTATGGCTACACCTTC. Amino acids: CASRADRVNYGYTF.

This clonotype was counted ten times or more. The chain links TRBV6-5 to TRBJ1-1; D unresolved. The germline V and J ends were trimmed by 4 bases and 5 bases, with 14 bases remaining between them. CDR3 length: 14 residues. Looked up from germline, CDR1 is MNHEY and CDR2 is SVGAGI. CDR3 coding DNA: TGTGCCAGCAGTTCTTTAGGCAGAGGAACTGAAGCTTTCTTT. Its translation: CASSSLGRGTEAFF.

This clonotype was observed many times. This chain connects TRBV7-2 to TRBJ1-1, with D perhaps TRBD1 (6 bases). Trimming took off 2 bases at V and 6 bases at J, with 16 bases between the two ends. The CDR3 covers 15 residues. Germline V CDR1 and CDR2: SGHTA, FQGNSA. As DNA, the CDR3 is TGTGCCAGCAGCTTATTGATAGGGGGTATCTCTGAAGCTTTCTTT. This codes for CASSLLIGGISEAFF.

The CDR3 reads CASSFRRREEKLFF. Written as DNA, the CDR3 is TGTGCCAGCAGCTTTCGCCGTCGGGAAGAAAAACTGTTTTTT. The chain links TRBV7-8 to TRBJ1-4; no definite D call. CDR1 and CDR2 (germline): SGHVS, FQNEAQ. The germline V and J ends were trimmed by 3 bases and 8 bases, with 13 bases remaining between them. The CDR3 spans 14 residues.

This clonotype was counted a few times. J is TRBJ1-1 and V is TRBV20-1; 8 nucleotides match TRBD1. Germline V gives CDR1 DFQATT, CDR2 SNEGSKA (reference sequence). V was clipped by 0 bases and J by 4 bases; unmatched bases: 7. The CDR3 length is 15 residues. The CDR3 sequence is CSARDRQGFFTEAFF. DNA of the CDR3: TGCAGTGCTAGAGATAGACAGGGGTTTTTCACTGAAGCTTTCTTT.

A few counts support this clonotype. This sequence joins TRBV3-1 and TRBJ2-1; 7 positions match TRBD2. Losses at the gene ends were 4 bases for V and 8 bases for J; bases not matched to a gene: 2. This CDR3 region has 12 residues. The V gene's germline CDR1 is LGHDT and CDR2 YNNKEL (reference sequence). The CDR3 nucleotides read TGTGCCAGCAGCCCGGGACTACATGAGCAGTTCTTC. The encoded protein is CASSPGLHEQFF.

By frequency in the sample, this clonotype is medium-sized. The chain joins TRBV6-1 to TRBJ2-1; possibly TRBD2 for D (5 bases). Germline lookup yields CDR1 MNHNS and CDR2 SASEGT. V lost 1 base, J lost 7 bases, and 14 bases lay in between. The CDR3 runs 15 residues. The CDR3 coding sequence is TGTGCCAGCAGTGAAGTGTTGTTAGCGAGGAATGAGCAGTTCTTC. This translates into CASSEVLLARNEQFF.